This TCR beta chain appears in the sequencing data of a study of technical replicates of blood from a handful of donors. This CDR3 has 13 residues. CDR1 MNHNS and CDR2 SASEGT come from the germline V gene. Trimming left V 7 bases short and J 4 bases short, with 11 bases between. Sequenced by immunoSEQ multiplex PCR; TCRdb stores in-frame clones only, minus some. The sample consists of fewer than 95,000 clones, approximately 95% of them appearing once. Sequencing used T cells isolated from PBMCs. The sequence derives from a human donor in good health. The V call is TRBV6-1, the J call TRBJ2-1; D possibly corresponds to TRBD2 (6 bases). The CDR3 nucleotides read TGTGCCAGCAAGCTGGGGGGTTACAATGAGCAGTTCTTC. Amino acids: CASKLGGYNEQFF.